The next 18 T cell receptor beta chains were all read from a single sample in a study of blood T cell repertoires in COVID-19. Sequenced by immunoSEQ multiplex PCR; TCRdb stores in-frame clones only, minus some. Of roughly 180,000 clones listed, roughly four fifths are singletons. The source material was PBMCs or T cells enriched from blood (not recorded which). The source is a man aged 35 to 55 who had recovered from COVID-19.

This clone has a single count. The V and J genes are TRBV29-1 and TRBJ1-2; 8 nucleotides align to TRBD1. The ends lost 4 bases at V and 8 bases at J; junction bases unmatched: 6. CDR3 size: 12 residues. The germline CDR1 and CDR2 sequences are SQVTM and ANQGSEA. Written as DNA, the CDR3 is TGCAGCGTTGGGAGGACAGGGAGCGGCTACACCTTC. Translating gives CSVGRTGSGYTF.

The genes are TRBV10-3 and TRBJ1-2; D perhaps matches TRBD1 (5 bases). The germline V gene has CDR1 ENHRY and CDR2 SYGVKD. The V end lost 0 bases, the J end lost 4 bases, and 18 bases lay between the germline ends. There are 17 residues in the CDR3. As DNA, the CDR3 is TGTGCCATCAGTGAGTCGAAGTGGGGCGGGGAACCCTATGGCTACACCTTC. It specifies CAISESKWGGEPYGYTF.

To note about this clone: Other DNA sequences within the sample encode an identical CDR3. The genes are TRBV5-1 and TRBJ1-1, with 7 bases matching TRBD1. There are 15 residues in the CDR3. Germline V gives CDR1 SGHRS, CDR2 YFSETQ. The trim removed 0 bases at V and 0 bases at J, leaving 2 bases unmatched. CDR3 sequence reads: CASSLGGTVNTEAFF. The CDR3 nucleotides are TGCGCCAGCAGCTTGGGGGGGACAGTGAACACTGAAGCTTTCTTT.

This clone was detected once. The chain employs TRBV9 and TRBJ1-3; D remains unclear. Looked up from germline, CDR1 is SGDLS and CDR2 is YYNGEE. This CDR3 comprises 19 residues. The ends were cut back, 0 bases at V and 3 bases at J, with 22 bases in the middle. CDR3 coding DNA: TGTGCCAGCAGCGTAGTTGGGAGACAACGGGGTGTTAGTGGAAACACCATATATTTT. It encodes CASSVVGRQRGVSGNTIYF.

This sequence joins TRBV11-2 and TRBJ2-7, with TRBD2 matching over 7 bases. After removal of 1 base from V and 0 bases from J, the junction contained 6 bases not matched to a gene. This CDR3 comprises 16 residues. Germline values: CDR1 SGHAT, CDR2 FQNNGV. The CDR3 DNA follows: TGTGCCAGCAGCTTAGTGGCCAGCGGGAACTCCTACGAGCAGTACTTC. This translates into CASSLVASGNSYEQYF.

This clone turned up a few times. This chain uses TRBV5-1 with TRBJ1-5; D is perhaps TRBD1 (5 bases). From germline, CDR1 is SGHRS and CDR2 YFSETQ. The CDR3 consists of 13 residues. The ends were cut back, 1 base at V and 6 bases at J, with 8 bases in the middle. CDR3 DNA sequence: TGCGCCAGCAGCTTGAACCAGGGTCAGCCCCAGCATTTT. Its protein product is CASSLNQGQPQHF.

The gene calls are TRBV7-2 and TRBJ2-5, with TRBD2 matching 11 bases. Looked up from germline, CDR1 is SGHTA and CDR2 is FQGNSA. Losses at the gene ends were 5 bases for V and 4 bases for J; bases not matched to a gene: 9. The CDR3 loop spans 16 amino acids. The CDR3 reads CASSLSGRGERETQYF. CDR3 in DNA: TGTGCCAGCAGCCTTAGCGGGAGGGGGGAAAGAGAGACCCAGTACTTC.

The CDR3 protein is CASSLGKLAGGRSDTQYF. CDR3 nucleotides: TGTGCCAGCAGCTTAGGGAAACTAGCGGGAGGGCGGAGCGATACGCAGTATTTT. The chain links TRBV7-6 to TRBJ2-3; TRBD2 aligns across 13 bases. Germline V gives CDR1 SGHVS, CDR2 FNYEAQ. After removal of 1 base from V and 6 bases from J, the junction contained 10 bases not matched to a gene. This CDR3 has 18 amino acids.

The gene calls are TRBV6-1 and TRBJ1-3, with D possibly being TRBD1 (6 bases). The CDR3 extends over 16 amino acids. Trimming pared 3 bases from V and 3 bases from J, leaving 15 bases between. CDR1 MNHNS and CDR2 SASEGT come from the germline V gene. The CDR3 DNA is TGTGCCAGCAGTGAGGAAGCACAGGGCTTTGGAAACACCATATATTTT. Translated: CASSEEAQGFGNTIYF.

The chain employs TRBV30 and TRBJ2-3; the match to TRBD2 covers 8 bases. CDR3 length: 14 residues. The germline CDR1 and CDR2 sequences are GTSNPN and SVGIG (reference sequence). V dropped 6 bases and J dropped 4; count of bases not matched to a gene: 9. The CDR3 loop is CACPAGGWADTQYF. The DNA of the CDR3 is TGTGCCTGCCCCGCGGGGGGCTGGGCAGATACGCAGTATTTT.

This chain uses TRBV5-1 with TRBJ2-3; tentatively, D is TRBD1 (6 bases). The germline CDR1 and CDR2 sequences are SGHRS and YFSETQ. V was pared by 0 bases and J by 2 bases, with 13 bases between. The CDR3 is 16 amino acids. In nucleotides, the CDR3 is TGCGCCAGCAGCTTGGAAGGACAGCCATTCACAGATACGCAGTATTTT. Translating gives CASSLEGQPFTDTQYF.

The V call is TRBV5-1, the J call TRBJ1-4; 7 bases agree with TRBD1. The germline gives CDR1 SGHRS, CDR2 YFSETQ. V trimming: 5 bases; J trimming: 8 bases; junction bases outside the gene matches: 12. The CDR3 consists of 15 residues. The CDR3 spells CASSAGEGANEKLFF. The CDR3 DNA reads as TGCGCCAGCAGTGCGGGTGAGGGGGCGAACGAAAAACTGTTTTTT.

The rearrangement links TRBV7-9 to TRBJ1-6, with 10 bases matching TRBD1. Looked up from germline, CDR1 is SEHNR and CDR2 is FQNEAQ (reference sequence). Germline trimming cut 5 bases from V and 9 bases from J; bases unmatched to any gene: 7. CDR3 length: 15 residues. The CDR3 is CASSPRQGAGSPLHF. In DNA, the CDR3 is TGTGCCAGCAGCCCACGACAGGGGGCGGGTTCACCCCTCCACTTT. The full variable domain, rest sourced from reference TRBV7-9 and TRBJ1-6, is DTGVSQNPRHKITKRGQNVTFRCDPISEHNRLYWYRQTLGQGPEFLTYFQNEAQLEKSRLLSDRFSAERPKGSFSTLEIQRTEQGDSAMYLCASSPRQGAGSPLHFGNGTRLTVT.

The chain couples TRBV28 to TRBJ1-1; 7 nucleotides line up with TRBD1. V was pared by 5 bases and J by 8 bases, with 8 bases of the junction left unmatched. This CDR3 spans 13 amino acids. CDR1 MDHEN and CDR2 SYDVKM come from the germline V gene. CDR3 sequence reads: CASSPNWTGEAFF. The CDR3 DNA sequence: TGTGCCAGCAGTCCCAACTGGACAGGCGAAGCTTTCTTT.

The CDR3 DNA sequence: TGCAGTGCTAGTCCAGGGGGCGAGACCCAGTACTTC. Residues: CSASPGGETQYF. The rearrangement links TRBV20-1 to TRBJ2-5; the match to TRBD1 covers 8 bases. The CDR3 is made up of 12 amino acids. V was clipped by 3 bases and J by 5 bases; unmatched bases: 2. CDR1 DFQATT and CDR2 SNEGSKA come from the germline V gene (reference sequence).

The chain joins TRBV7-2 to TRBJ2-1; TRBD2 matches 8 bases. Trimming at V came to 2 bases and at J to 15 bases, leaving 6 bases not matched to a gene. The CDR3 contains 12 residues. CDR1 SGHTA and CDR2 FQGNSA come from the germline V gene. CDR3 sequence reads: CASSLTGGPRFF. The CDR3 DNA follows: TGTGCCAGCAGCTTAACGGGAGGGCCCAGGTTCTTC.

V and J are TRBV7-9 and TRBJ1-1; D is unclear. CDR1 and CDR2 from the germline V gene are SEHNR and FQNEAQ (reference sequence). V lost 3 bases, J lost 0 bases, and 8 bases lay in between. CDR3 length: 14 residues. CDR3 DNA: TGTGCCAGCAGCTTCGGTCAAATGAACACTGAAGCTTTCTTT. It encodes CASSFGQMNTEAFF.

The rearrangement uses TRBV5-1 and TRBJ2-7; possibly TRBD1 for D (5 bases). The germline V gene encodes CDR1 SGHRS and CDR2 YFSETQ. V was pared by 3 bases and J by 7 bases, with 14 bases between. This CDR3 has 13 residues. CDR3: CASSSQAIGEQYF. The DNA for the CDR3 is TGCGCCAGCAGCTCACAGGCCATCGGGGAGCAGTACTTC.